The 6 T cell receptor beta chains below were found in one sample sequenced in a study of shared clonotypes between healthy human individuals. Libraries were prepared by immunoSEQ multiplex PCR; TCRdb keeps only in-frame clonotypes and omits some of them. The sample includes hundreds of thousands of clones, about 74% seen only once; the top ten take about 1.8%. Sequenced material: memory CD4+ T cells sorted from blood. This sample's subset: CD45RA-negative fraction. These receptors came from a woman aged 30 to 39 in good health.

The V gene is TRBV27, the J gene TRBJ1-1; TRBD1 might be the D (6 bases). CDR3 length equals 14 residues. V lost 2 bases to trimming and J lost 5 bases, with 12 bases between them. Per germline, CDR1 MNHEY and CDR2 SMNVEV (reference sequence). The CDR3 DNA follows: TGTGCCAGCAGTTTACTTCCAGGGGTAACTGAAGCTTTCTTT. As protein: CASSLLPGVTEAFF.

The chain uses TRBV7-9 and TRBJ2-2; no definite D call. Germline loops: CDR1 SEHNR, CDR2 FQNEAQ (reference sequence). Trimming cost V 5 bases and J 6 bases, with 13 bases left between them. CDR3 length: 14 amino acids. CDR3 in DNA: TGTGCCAGCAGCACCCCCCTAGGTGCCGGGGAGCTGTTTTTT. It specifies CASSTPLGAGELFF.

J is TRBJ1-1 and V is TRBV5-8; no clear D gene. Between the trimmed V and J ends, which lost 6 bases and 5 bases, there was a span of 17 bases. CDR1 and CDR2 (germline): SGHTS, YDEGEE. The CDR3 runs 14 residues. This CDR3 reads CASTPMYVRTEAFF. In nucleotides, the CDR3 is TGTGCCAGCACCCCAATGTATGTCCGGACTGAAGCTTTCTTT.

This clone was observed a few times. The J gene is TRBJ2-7, the V gene TRBV4-1; 7 bases map to TRBD2. This CDR3 region has 17 residues. The J segment lost 3 bases and the V segment lost 1 base, leaving 12 bases of the junction unmatched. Germline V gene lookup returns CDR1 MGHRA and CDR2 YSYEKL. The CDR3, as DNA: TGCGCCAGCAGCCAAGTTTTTATGGGAGGGTCGATCTACGAGCAGTACTTC. Protein: CASSQVFMGGSIYEQYF.

There are a few counts of this clone. The chain couples TRBV5-1 to TRBJ2-1; 7 bases match TRBD2. Germline lookup yields CDR1 SGHRS and CDR2 YFSETQ. This CDR3 has 16 residues. Unmatched junction bases numbered 10, after V lost 0 bases and J lost 7 bases. The CDR3 sequence is CASSLATSYSVNEQFF. The CDR3, as DNA: TGCGCCAGCAGCTTGGCGACTAGCTATAGTGTGAATGAGCAGTTCTTC. The full variable domain, its missing parts supplied by reference TRBV5-1 and TRBJ2-1, is KAGVTQTPRYLIKTRGQQVTLSCSPISGHRSVSWYQQTPGQGLQFLFEYFSETQRNKGNFPGRFSGRQFSNSRSEMNVSTLELGDSALYLCASSLATSYSVNEQFFGPGTRLTVL.

There are a few counts of this clone. V and J are TRBV4-2 and TRBJ2-1; D is undetermined. The germline CDR1 and CDR2 sequences are LGHNA and YNFKEQ. This CDR3 comprises 16 residues. V was trimmed by 0 bases and J by 0 bases, leaving 9 bases between them. CDR3 sequence reads: CASSQDPGGSYNEQFF. The CDR3 DNA follows: TGTGCCAGCAGCCAAGACCCTGGCGGCTCCTACAATGAGCAGTTCTTC.